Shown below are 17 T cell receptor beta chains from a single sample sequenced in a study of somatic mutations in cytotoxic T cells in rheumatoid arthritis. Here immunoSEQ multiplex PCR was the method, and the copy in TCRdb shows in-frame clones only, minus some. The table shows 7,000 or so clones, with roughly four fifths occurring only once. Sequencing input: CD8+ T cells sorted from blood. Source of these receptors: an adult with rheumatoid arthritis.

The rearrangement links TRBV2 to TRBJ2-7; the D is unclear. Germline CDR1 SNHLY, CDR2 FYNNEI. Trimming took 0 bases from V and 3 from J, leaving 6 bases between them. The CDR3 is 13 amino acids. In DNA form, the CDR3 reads TGTGCCAGCAGTGAAGCGGGGAACTACGAGCAGTACTTC. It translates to CASSEAGNYEQYF.

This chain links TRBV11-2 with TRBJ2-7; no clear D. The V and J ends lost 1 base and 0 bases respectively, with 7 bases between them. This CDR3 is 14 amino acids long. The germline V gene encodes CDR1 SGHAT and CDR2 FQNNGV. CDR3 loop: CASSLAYASYEQYF. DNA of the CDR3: TGTGCCAGCAGCTTAGCCTACGCCTCCTACGAGCAGTACTTC.

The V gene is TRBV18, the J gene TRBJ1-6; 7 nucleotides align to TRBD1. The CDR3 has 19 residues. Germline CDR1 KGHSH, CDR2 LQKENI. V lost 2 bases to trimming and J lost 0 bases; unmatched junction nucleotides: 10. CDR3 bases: TGTGCCAGCTCACCAAGAGGGACAGCCGAACTCTCCTATAATTCACCCCTCCACTTT. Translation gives CASSPRGTAELSYNSPLHF.

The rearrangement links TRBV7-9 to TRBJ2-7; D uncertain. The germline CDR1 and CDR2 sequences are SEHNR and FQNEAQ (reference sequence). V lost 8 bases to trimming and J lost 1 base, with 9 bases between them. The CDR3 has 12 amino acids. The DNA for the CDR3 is TGTGCCAGCGGCGACGGGTCCTACGAGCAGTACTTC. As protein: CASGDGSYEQYF.

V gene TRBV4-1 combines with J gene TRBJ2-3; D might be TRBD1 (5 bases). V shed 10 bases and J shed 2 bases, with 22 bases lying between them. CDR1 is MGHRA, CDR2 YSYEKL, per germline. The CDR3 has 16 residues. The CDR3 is CATSPSVGATTDTQYF. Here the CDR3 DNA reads TGCGCCACCTCCCCTTCCGTAGGGGCCACCACAGATACGCAGTATTTT.

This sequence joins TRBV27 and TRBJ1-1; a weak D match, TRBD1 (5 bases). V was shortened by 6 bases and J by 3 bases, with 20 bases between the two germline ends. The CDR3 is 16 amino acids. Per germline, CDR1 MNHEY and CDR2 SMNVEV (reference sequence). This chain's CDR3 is CASRSSRGILDTEAFF. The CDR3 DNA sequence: TGTGCCAGCAGATCCTCACGGGGGATTCTTGACACTGAAGCTTTCTTT.

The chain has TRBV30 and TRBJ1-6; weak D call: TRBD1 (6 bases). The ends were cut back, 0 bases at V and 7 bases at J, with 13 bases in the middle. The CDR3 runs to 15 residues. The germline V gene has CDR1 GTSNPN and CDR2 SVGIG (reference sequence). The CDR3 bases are TGTGCCTGGAGTGTAGGGGGGGGGCAAAATTCACCCCTCCACTTT. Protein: CAWSVGGGQNSPLHF.

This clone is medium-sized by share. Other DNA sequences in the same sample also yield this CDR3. The CDR3 sequence is CASSIGTATEAFF. CDR3 nucleotide sequence: TGTGCCAGTAGTATAGGGACAGCCACTGAAGCTTTCTTT. The chain joins TRBV19 to TRBJ1-1; the D gene is possibly TRBD1 (6 bases). Trimming shortened V by 1 base and J by 4 bases, and 7 bases separated the two germline ends. The CDR3 sequence is 13 residues long. Germline assignment: CDR1 LNHDA and CDR2 SQIVND (reference sequence).

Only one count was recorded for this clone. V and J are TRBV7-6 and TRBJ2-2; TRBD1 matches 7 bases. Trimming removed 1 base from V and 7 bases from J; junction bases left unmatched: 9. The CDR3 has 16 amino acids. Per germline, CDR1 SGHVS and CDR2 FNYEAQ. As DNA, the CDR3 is TGTGCCAGCAGCTTAGAAGGCCCAGCAGGGGGCGGGGAGCTGTTTTTT. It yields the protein CASSLEGPAGGGELFF.

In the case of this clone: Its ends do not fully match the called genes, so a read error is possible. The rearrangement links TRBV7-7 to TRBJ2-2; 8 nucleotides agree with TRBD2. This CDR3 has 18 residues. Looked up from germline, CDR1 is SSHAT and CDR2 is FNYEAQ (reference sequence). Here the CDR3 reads CASSLSFTGGQNTGELFF. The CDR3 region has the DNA TGTGCTAGCAGCCTAAGCTTTACGGGGGGGCAGAACACCGGGGAGCTGTTTTTT.

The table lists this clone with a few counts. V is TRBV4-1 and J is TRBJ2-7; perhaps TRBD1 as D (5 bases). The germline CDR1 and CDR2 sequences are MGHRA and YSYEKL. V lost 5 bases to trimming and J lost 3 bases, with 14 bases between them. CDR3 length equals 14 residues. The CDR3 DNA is TGCGCCAGCAGCACCTCGACAGATAACTACGAGCAGTACTTC. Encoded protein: CASSTSTDNYEQYF.

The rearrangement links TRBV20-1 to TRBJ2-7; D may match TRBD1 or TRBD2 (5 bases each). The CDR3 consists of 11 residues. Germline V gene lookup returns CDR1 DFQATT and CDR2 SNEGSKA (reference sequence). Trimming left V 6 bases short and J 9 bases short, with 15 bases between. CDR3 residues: CSADSGRPQYF. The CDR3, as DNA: TGCAGTGCAGACTCGGGACGACCGCAGTACTTC.

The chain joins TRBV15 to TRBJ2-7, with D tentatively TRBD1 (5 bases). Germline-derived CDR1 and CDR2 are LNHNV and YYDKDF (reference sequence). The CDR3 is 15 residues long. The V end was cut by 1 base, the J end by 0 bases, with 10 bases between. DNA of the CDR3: TGTGCCACCAGCAGAGGCAGGGCAAGCTCCTACGAGCAGTACTTC. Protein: CATSRGRASSYEQYF.

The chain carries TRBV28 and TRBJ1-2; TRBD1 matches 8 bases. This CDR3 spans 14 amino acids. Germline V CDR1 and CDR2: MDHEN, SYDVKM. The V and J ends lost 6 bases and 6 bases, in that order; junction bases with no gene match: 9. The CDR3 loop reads CASSLTGDGHGYTF. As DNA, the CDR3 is TGTGCCAGCAGCCTGACAGGGGATGGACATGGCTACACCTTC.

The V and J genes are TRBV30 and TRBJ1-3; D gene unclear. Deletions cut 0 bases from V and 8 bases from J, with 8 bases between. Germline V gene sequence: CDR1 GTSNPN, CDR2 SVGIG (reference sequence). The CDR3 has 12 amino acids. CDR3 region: CAWSVFGDTIYF. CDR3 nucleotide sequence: TGTGCCTGGAGTGTGTTTGGGGACACCATATATTTT.

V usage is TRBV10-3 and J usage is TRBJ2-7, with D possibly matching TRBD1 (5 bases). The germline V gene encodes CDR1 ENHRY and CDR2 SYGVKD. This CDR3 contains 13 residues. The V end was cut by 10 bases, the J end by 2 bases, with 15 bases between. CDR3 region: CATRATEAYEQYF. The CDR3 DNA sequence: TGTGCCACACGGGCGACAGAAGCCTACGAGCAGTACTTC.

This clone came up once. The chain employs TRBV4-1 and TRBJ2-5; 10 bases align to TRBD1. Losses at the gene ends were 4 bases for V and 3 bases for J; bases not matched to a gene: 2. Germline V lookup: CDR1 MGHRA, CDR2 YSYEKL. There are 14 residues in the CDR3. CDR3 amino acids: CASSPGTGEETQYF. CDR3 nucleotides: TGCGCCAGCAGCCCTGGGACAGGGGAAGAGACCCAGTACTTC.